Each of the 19 T cell receptor beta chains below was sequenced from the same sample in a study of TIL therapy for anti-PD-1-resistant metastatic lung cancer (dated by TCRdb to the early 2020s). Using bias-controlled multiplex PCR with the immunoSEQ v3 hsTCRB kit, the TCR beta CDR3 regions were amplified from genomic DNA. The clones in this table, taken by TCRdb from immuneACCESS, are in-frame only. Not every clone is retained; where verified, under half of the shortfall comes from an unresolved V gene, and the cause of the rest is unknown. Present in this sample are some 16,000 clones, approximately 69% of which were seen just once. The ten largest clones represent about 34% of the sample. The sample's time point, from its label and the paper: pre-treatment sample, taken before nivolumab and TIL therapy. The sequenced sample was blood, obtained at baseline. These receptor sequences come from a person aged 25-79 years with non-small cell lung cancer.

The chain joins TRBV7-9 to TRBJ1-5, with D hard to call. CDR3 length: 15 amino acids. V was cut by 2 bases and J by 1 base, with 9 bases left in between. The germline V gene encodes CDR1 SEHNR and CDR2 FQNEAQ (reference sequence). The CDR3 DNA sequence: TGTGCCAGCAGCTTATCAACAGAGAGCAATCAGCCCCAGCATTTT. Translation gives CASSLSTESNQPQHF.

This chain uses TRBV9 with TRBJ1-2, with D unresolved. The V gene's germline CDR1 is SGDLS and CDR2 YYNGEE. The CDR3 totals 17 residues. V shed 0 bases and J shed 4 bases, with 19 bases lying between them. The DNA of the CDR3 is TGTGCCAGCAGCGTAGCTGGGAAAGACCCGCGCCCCTATGGCTACACCTTC. It yields the protein CASSVAGKDPRPYGYTF.

The chain combines TRBV6-4 with TRBJ2-5, with 10 nucleotides matching TRBD1. V lost 4 bases, J lost 5 bases, and 7 bases stayed unmatched. Germline lookup yields CDR1 MRHNA and CDR2 SNTAGT. The CDR3 spans 15 residues. CDR3 amino acids: CASSATGGGEETQYF. DNA of the CDR3: TGTGCCAGCAGTGCGACAGGGGGCGGAGAGGAGACCCAGTACTTC.

The chain recombines TRBV11-2 with TRBJ1-4; D might be TRBD1 (5 bases). CDR1 and CDR2 from the germline V gene are SGHAT and FQNNGV. This CDR3 has 14 residues. Trimming shortened V by 5 bases and J by 10 bases, and 17 bases separated the two germline ends. CDR3 amino acids: CASSDFTGGGKLFF. As DNA, the CDR3 is TGTGCCAGCAGCGACTTCACGGGGGGAGGAAAACTGTTTTTT.

The rearrangement uses TRBV19 and TRBJ2-5, with D perhaps TRBD1 (7 bases). The CDR3 spans 14 residues. Germline CDR1 LNHDA, CDR2 SQIVND (reference sequence). Between the trimmed V and J ends, which lost 6 bases and 5 bases, there was a span of 16 bases. CDR3 amino acids: CASRPSTGTETQYF. The CDR3 bases are TGTGCCAGTAGACCGTCGACAGGGACTGAGACCCAGTACTTC. The whole variable domain, filled in from reference TRBV19 and TRBJ2-5, reads DGGITQSPKYLFRKEGQNVTLSCEQNLNHDAMYWYRQDPGQGLRLIYYSQIVNDFQKGDIAEGYSVSREKKESFPLTVTSAQKNPTAFYLCASRPSTGTETQYFGPGTRLLVL.

This chain uses TRBV7-2 with TRBJ1-2, with 8 positions matching TRBD1. There are 15 residues in the CDR3. CDR1 and CDR2 (germline): SGHTA, FQGNSA. V dropped 3 bases and J dropped 2; count of bases not matched to a gene: 5. Here the CDR3 reads CASSFPGQANYGYTF. In DNA form, the CDR3 reads TGTGCCAGCAGCTTCCCGGGACAGGCGAACTATGGCTACACCTTC. Looking up the rest from reference TRBV7-2 and TRBJ1-2 gives the full variable domain: GAGVSQSPSNKVTEKGKDVELRCDPISGHTALYWYRQSLGQGLEFLIYFQGNSAPDKSGLPSDRFSAERTGGSVSTLTIQRTQQEDSAVYLCASSFPGQANYGYTFGSGTRLTVV.

V and J are TRBV7-3 and TRBJ1-1, with unresolved D. Between the trimmed V and J ends, which lost 5 bases and 5 bases, there was a span of 18 bases. The CDR3 covers 15 residues. Germline CDR1 reads SGHTA; CDR2 reads FQGTGA. CDR3 DNA: TGTGCCAGCAGCCCACTCCCTACAGCGTATACTGAAGCTTTCTTT. Its protein is CASSPLPTAYTEAFF.

This clone is categorized as medium-sized. The rearrangement joins TRBV30 to TRBJ1-2; no definite D call. The CDR3 loop spans 14 amino acids. CDR1 and CDR2 from the germline V gene are GTSNPN and SVGIG (reference sequence). Trimming stripped 5 bases from V and 0 bases from J, with 13 bases between. In DNA, the CDR3 is TGTGCCTGGGAGAAGGAGGGTACTAACTATGGCTACACCTTC. Translated: CAWEKEGTNYGYTF.

The chain links TRBV5-1 to TRBJ2-2; tentatively, D is TRBD2 (6 bases). There are 15 residues in the CDR3. Germline values: CDR1 SGHRS, CDR2 YFSETQ. V lost 2 bases and J lost 6, with 14 bases in between. The CDR3 sequence is CASSFGGGGAGELFF. The CDR3 coding sequence is TGCGCCAGCAGCTTCGGGGGAGGAGGGGCCGGGGAGCTGTTTTTT.

The rearrangement joins TRBV30 to TRBJ2-5; unclear D gene. The CDR3 totals 13 residues. The V end lost 0 bases, the J end lost 4 bases, and 9 bases lay between the germline ends. The germline CDR1 and CDR2 sequences are GTSNPN and SVGIG (reference sequence). The CDR3 DNA follows: TGTGCCTGGAGTGTTTCCGGCCCAGAGACCCAGTACTTC. Translating gives CAWSVSGPETQYF.

This chain connects TRBV5-1 to TRBJ1-4, with 9 bases aligning to TRBD1. The CDR3 sequence is 19 residues long. Germline values: CDR1 SGHRS, CDR2 YFSETQ. The junction had 15 bases not matched to a gene; V was cut back by 2 bases and J by 4 bases. Here the CDR3 DNA reads TGCGCCAGCAGCTTAGGTGGGCGGACAGGGGCTTCCTTTAATGAAAAACTGTTTTTT. Protein sequence: CASSLGGRTGASFNEKLFF.

The V gene is TRBV19, the J gene TRBJ2-1; D not resolved. The CDR3 has 15 amino acids. Germline V gene lookup returns CDR1 LNHDA and CDR2 SQIVND (reference sequence). V lost 7 bases and J lost 0, with 13 bases in between. The chain's CDR3 is CASTSIGFSYNEQFF. In DNA form, the CDR3 reads TGTGCCAGTACCTCCATTGGGTTCTCCTACAATGAGCAGTTCTTC. Combining the CDR3 with reference TRBV19 and TRBJ2-1 gives the whole variable domain DGGITQSPKYLFRKEGQNVTLSCEQNLNHDAMYWYRQDPGQGLRLIYYSQIVNDFQKGDIAEGYSVSREKKESFPLTVTSAQKNPTAFYLCASTSIGFSYNEQFFGPGTRLTVL.

Written as DNA, the CDR3 is TGTGCCAGCAGCCCCGGGACAGCTAATTACAATGAGCAGTTCTTC. Translation: CASSPGTANYNEQFF. The genes are TRBV7-3 and TRBJ2-1, with 7 nucleotides matching TRBD1. CDR1 and CDR2 from the germline V gene are SGHTA and FQGTGA. The J segment lost 4 bases and the V segment lost 5 bases, leaving 8 bases of the junction unmatched. The CDR3 spans 15 residues.

The J gene is TRBJ2-1, the V gene TRBV11-3, with TRBD2 matching 7 bases. CDR1 and CDR2 from the germline V gene are SGHNT and YENEEA. Trimming removed 3 bases from V and 10 bases from J; junction bases left unmatched: 9. The CDR3 covers 14 residues. The CDR3 spells CASSFSGEAREQFF. In DNA form, the CDR3 reads TGTGCCAGCAGCTTCAGCGGGGAGGCCCGCGAGCAGTTCTTC.

The V and J genes are TRBV27 and TRBJ1-1, with D tentatively TRBD1 (6 bases). Trimming left V 3 bases short and J 3 bases short, with 11 bases between. The germline gives CDR1 MNHEY, CDR2 SMNVEV (reference sequence). This CDR3 spans 14 amino acids. The CDR3 bases are TGTGCCAGCAGTTTTAGGGGGGTGCACACTGAAGCTTTCTTT. Amino acids: CASSFRGVHTEAFF.

The CDR3 protein is CASSVGPNTGELFF. The CDR3 DNA is TGTGCCAGCAGCGTAGGACCGAACACCGGGGAGCTGTTTTTT. The J gene is TRBJ2-2, the V gene TRBV9, with D unresolved. The CDR3 length is 14 residues. The V end lost 0 bases, the J end lost 0 bases, and 3 bases lay between the germline ends. In germline, CDR1 is SGDLS, CDR2 YYNGEE. The full variable domain, with the rest looked up from reference TRBV9 and TRBJ2-2, is DSGVTQTPKHLITATGQRVTLRCSPRSGDLSVYWYQQSLDQGLQFLIQYYNGEERAKGNILERFSAQQFPDLHSELNLSSLELGDSALYFCASSVGPNTGELFFGEGSRLTVL.

This clone was detected a few times. The chain employs TRBV9 and TRBJ2-4; tentative D call: TRBD2 (5 bases). CDR1 SGDLS and CDR2 YYNGEE come from the germline V gene. Trimming cost V 3 bases and J 10 bases, with 17 bases left between them. The CDR3 spans 14 residues. CDR3 protein: CASSGSGGYEIQYF. As DNA, the CDR3 is TGTGCCAGCAGCGGTAGTGGAGGTTACGAAATTCAGTACTTC.

The chain joins TRBV4-1 to TRBJ2-5; TRBD2 agrees at 12 bases. The CDR3 runs 18 residues. V trimming: 1 base; J trimming: 1 base; junction bases outside the gene matches: 7. CDR1 is MGHRA and CDR2 is YSYEKL in the germline V gene. The CDR3 protein is CASSQGPSGGAGQETQYF. The CDR3 DNA reads as TGCGCCAGCAGCCAAGGGCCTAGCGGGGGGGCCGGCCAAGAGACCCAGTACTTC.

The chain uses TRBV14 and TRBJ2-7; 9 nucleotides agree with TRBD1. Trimming removed 3 bases from V and 6 bases from J; junction bases left unmatched: 9. CDR3 length equals 15 residues. Germline CDR1 is SGHDN and CDR2 is FVKESK. In DNA form, the CDR3 reads TGTGCCAGCAGCCAGGTTTTGGGACAGGGCTCCGAGCAGTACTTC. Translated: CASSQVLGQGSEQYF.